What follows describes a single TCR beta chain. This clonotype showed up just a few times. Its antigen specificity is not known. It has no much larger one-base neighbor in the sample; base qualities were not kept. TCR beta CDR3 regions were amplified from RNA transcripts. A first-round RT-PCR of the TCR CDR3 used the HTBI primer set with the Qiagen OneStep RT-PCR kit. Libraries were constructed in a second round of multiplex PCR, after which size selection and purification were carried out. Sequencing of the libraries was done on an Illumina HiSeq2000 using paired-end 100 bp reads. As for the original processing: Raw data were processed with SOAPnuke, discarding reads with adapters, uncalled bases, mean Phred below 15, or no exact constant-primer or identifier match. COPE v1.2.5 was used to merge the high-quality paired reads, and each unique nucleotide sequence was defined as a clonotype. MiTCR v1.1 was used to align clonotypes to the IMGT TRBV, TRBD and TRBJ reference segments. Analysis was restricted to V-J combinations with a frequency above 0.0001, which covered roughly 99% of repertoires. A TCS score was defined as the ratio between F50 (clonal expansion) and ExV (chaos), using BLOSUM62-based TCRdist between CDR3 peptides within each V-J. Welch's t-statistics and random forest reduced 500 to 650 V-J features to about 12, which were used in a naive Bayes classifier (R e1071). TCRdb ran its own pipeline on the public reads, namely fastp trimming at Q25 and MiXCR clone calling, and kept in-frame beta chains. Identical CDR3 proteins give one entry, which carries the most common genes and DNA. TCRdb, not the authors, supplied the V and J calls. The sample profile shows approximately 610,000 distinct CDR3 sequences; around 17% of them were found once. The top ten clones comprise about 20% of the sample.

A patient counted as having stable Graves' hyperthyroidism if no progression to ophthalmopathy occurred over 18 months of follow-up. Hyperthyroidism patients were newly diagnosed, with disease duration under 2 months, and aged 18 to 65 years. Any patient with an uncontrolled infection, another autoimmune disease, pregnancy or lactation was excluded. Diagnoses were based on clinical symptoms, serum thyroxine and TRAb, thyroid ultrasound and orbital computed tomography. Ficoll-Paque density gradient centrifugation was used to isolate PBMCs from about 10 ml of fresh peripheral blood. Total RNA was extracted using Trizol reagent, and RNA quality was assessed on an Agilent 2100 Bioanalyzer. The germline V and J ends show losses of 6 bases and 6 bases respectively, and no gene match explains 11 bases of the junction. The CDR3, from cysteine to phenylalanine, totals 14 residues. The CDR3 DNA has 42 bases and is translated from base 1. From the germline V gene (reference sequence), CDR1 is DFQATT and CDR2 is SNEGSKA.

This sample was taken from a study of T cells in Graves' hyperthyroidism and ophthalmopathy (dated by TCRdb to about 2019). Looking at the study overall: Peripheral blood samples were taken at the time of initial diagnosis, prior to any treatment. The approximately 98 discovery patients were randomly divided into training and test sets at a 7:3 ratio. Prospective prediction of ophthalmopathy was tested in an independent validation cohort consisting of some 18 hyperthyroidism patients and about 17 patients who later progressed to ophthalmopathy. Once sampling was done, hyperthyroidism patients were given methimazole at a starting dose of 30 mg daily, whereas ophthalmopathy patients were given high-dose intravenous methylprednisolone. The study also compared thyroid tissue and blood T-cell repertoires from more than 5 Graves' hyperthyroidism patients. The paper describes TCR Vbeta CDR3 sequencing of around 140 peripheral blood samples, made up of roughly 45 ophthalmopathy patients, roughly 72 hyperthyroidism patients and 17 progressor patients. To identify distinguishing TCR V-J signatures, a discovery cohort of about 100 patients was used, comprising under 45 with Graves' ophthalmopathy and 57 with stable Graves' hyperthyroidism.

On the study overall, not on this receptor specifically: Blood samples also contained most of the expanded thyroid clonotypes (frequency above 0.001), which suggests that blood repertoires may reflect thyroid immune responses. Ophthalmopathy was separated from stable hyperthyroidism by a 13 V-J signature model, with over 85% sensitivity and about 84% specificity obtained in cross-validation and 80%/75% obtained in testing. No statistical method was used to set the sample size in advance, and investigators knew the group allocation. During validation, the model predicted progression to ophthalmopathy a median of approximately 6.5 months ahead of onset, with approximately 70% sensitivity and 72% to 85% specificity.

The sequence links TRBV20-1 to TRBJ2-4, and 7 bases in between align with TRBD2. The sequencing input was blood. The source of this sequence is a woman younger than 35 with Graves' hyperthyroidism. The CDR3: CSALMGGGRNIQYF. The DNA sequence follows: TGCAGTGCGCTAATGGGCGGGGGACGAAACATTCAGTACTTC.